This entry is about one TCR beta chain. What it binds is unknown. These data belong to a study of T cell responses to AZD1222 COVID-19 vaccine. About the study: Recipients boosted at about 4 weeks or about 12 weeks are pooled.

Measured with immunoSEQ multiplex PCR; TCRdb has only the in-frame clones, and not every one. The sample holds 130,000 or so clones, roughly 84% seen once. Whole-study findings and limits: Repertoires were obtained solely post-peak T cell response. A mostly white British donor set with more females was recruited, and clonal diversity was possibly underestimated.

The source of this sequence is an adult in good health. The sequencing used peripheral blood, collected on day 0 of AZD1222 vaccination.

CDR3 in DNA: TGTGCCAGCAGTTACAGGGGGCCTAATGAAAAACTGTTTTTT. Protein: CASSYRGPNEKLFF. J is TRBJ1-4 and V is TRBV6-5, with 7 positions matching TRBD1. The germline V gene has CDR1 MNHEY and CDR2 SVGAGI. The CDR3 is made up of 14 amino acids. V shed 2 bases, J shed 3 bases, and the junction held 0 bases outside the gene matches.